The T cell receptor (beta chain) under discussion was sequenced for a study of T cells in localized non-small cell lung cancer. Method: immunoSEQ multiplex PCR; TCRdb's copy keeps in-frame clones and lacks some. The repertoire consists of around 50,000 clones, with around 81% occurring once and the leading ten covering about 20%. A remark on this clone: Its antigen remains unidentified.

The study's findings and limits: Uninvolved adjacent lung showed the highest T cell clonality, exceeding tumor. Sequencing, confined to only one tumor region, leaves heterogeneity possible. An association was observed between higher blood T cell density and longer overall survival. A median of about 52 clones ranked among the top 100 in tumor appeared in adjacent lung.

In germline, CDR1 is ENHRY, CDR2 SYGVKD. Deletions cut 4 bases from V and 3 bases from J, with 7 bases between. CDR3 size: 13 residues. The chain recombines TRBV10-3 with TRBJ1-5; D is unclear. This sequence was found in a female donor older than 55 with stage II squamous cell lung carcinoma. Sequenced here: peripheral blood, sampled before any cancer treatment. Here the CDR3 reads CAISAEPNQPQHF. CDR3 nucleotides: TGTGCCATCAGTGCGGAGCCCAATCAGCCCCAGCATTTT.